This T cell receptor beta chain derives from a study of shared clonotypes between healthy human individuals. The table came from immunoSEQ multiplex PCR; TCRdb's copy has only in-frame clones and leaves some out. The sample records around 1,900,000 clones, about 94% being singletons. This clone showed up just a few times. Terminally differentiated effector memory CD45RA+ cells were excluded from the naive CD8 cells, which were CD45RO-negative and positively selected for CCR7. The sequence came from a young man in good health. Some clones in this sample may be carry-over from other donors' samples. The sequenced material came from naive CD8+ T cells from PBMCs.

This chain's CDR3 is CASRGSAYGYTF. The CDR3 DNA sequence: TGTGCCAGCCGAGGCAGCGCCTATGGCTACACCTTC. J is TRBJ1-2 and V is TRBV9; the D is unclear. Germline-derived CDR1 and CDR2 are SGDLS and YYNGEE. The V end lost 7 bases, the J end lost 4 bases, and 11 bases lay between the germline ends. This CDR3 is built from 12 residues.